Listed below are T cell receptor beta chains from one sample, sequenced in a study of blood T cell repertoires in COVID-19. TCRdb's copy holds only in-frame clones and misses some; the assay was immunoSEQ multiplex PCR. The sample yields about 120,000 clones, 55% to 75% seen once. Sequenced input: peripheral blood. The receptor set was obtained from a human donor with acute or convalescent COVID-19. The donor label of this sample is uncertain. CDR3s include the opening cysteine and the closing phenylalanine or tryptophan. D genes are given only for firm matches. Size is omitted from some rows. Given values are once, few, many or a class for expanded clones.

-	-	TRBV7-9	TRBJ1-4	TGTGCCAGCAGCTTAGACAGCTATAATGAAAAACTGTTTTTT	CASSLDSYNEKLFF
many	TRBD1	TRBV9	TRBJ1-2	TGTGCCAGCAGCGTAGCTGTAGGATCGGCTGGGACAGGGGAGCGTGGCTACACCTTC	CASSVAVGSAGTGERGYTF
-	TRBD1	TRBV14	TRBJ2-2	TGTGCCAGCAGCCAAGTTAGGACAGGGGGCTCGACCGGGGAGCTGTTTTTT	CASSQVRTGGSTGELFF
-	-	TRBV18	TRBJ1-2	TGTGCCAGCTCACCACAGGGGTGGGGCTACACCTTC	CASSPQGWGYTF
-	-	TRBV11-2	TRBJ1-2	TGTGCCAGCAGTTCAGACAGGAACTATGGCTACACCTTC	CASSSDRNYGYTF
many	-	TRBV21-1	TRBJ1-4	TGTGCCAGCAGCCGAGGGCCAGATTGTAATGAAAAACTGTTTTTT	CASSRGPDCNEKLFF
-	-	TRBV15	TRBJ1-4	TGTGCCACCGGGGGAGGGGGTAGTGAAAAACTGTTTTTT	CATGGGGSEKLFF
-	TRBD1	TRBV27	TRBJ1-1	TGTGCCAGCAGCACACGTATCCGACAGGGGGCCCGGTACACTGAAGCTTTCTTT	CASSTRIRQGARYTEAFF
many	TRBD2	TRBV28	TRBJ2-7	TGTGCCAGCAGTTTGGGGACTAGAAACTACGAGCAGTACTTC	CASSLGTRNYEQYF
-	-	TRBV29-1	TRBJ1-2	TGCAGCGTCGTTGACGGACTCTATGGCTACACCTTC	CSVVDGLYGYTF
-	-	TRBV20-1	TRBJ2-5	TGCAGTGCTAGAGACGGAGAGACCCAGTACTTC	CSARDGETQYF
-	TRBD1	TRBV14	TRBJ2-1	TGTGCCAGCAGCCAGCGACAGGGGGATGAGCAGTTCTTC	CASSQRQGDEQFF
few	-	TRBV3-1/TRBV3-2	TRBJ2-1	TGTGCCAGCAGCCAGGGGGCCTACCTAGACACTGAGCAGTTCTTC	CASSQGAYLDTEQFF
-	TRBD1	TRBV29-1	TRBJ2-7	TGCAGCGTTTTGACAGGGTACTACGAGCAGTACTTC	CSVLTGYYEQYF
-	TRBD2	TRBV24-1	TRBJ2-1	TGTGCCACCAGTGACCCGGGACTAGCGGGAGGGAATGAGCAGTTCTTC	CATSDPGLAGGNEQFF
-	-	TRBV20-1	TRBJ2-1	TGCAGGCAGGCCTCCTACAATGAGCAGTTCTTC	CRQASYNEQFF
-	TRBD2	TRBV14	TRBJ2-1	TGTGCCAGCAGCCAAGATTGGCCCCCGGGACTAGCGGGCCTAGCCTACAATGAGCAGTTCTTC	CASSQDWPPGLAGLAYNEQFF
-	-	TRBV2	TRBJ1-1	TGTGCCAGCAGTGAAGCCGGTCTTAAGAACACTGAAGCTTTCTTT	CASSEAGLKNTEAFF
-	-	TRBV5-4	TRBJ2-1	TGTGCCAGCCGAACTAGCTTCTCCTACAATGAGCAGTTCTTC	CASRTSFSYNEQFF
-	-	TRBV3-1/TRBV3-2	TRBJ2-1	TGTGCCAGCGCCCCCCTCAGGTCGCGGACATACAATGAGCAGTTCTTC	CASAPLRSRTYNEQFF
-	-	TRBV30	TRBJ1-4	TGTGCCTTCCTCCGGCAGGCCTCGGGGGAACTGTTTTTT	CAFLRQASGELFF
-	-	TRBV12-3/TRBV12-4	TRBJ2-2	TGTGCCAGCAGTCCCTCTAACACCGGGGAGCTGTTTTTT	CASSPSNTGELFF
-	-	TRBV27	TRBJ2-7	TGTGCCAGCAGTTTGAGAAGCCGCCCAGGTTACGAGCAGTACTTC	CASSLRSRPGYEQYF
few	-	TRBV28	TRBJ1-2	TGTGCCAGCAGTTTGGGAGGGCGGTATGGCTACACCTTC	CASSLGGRYGYTF
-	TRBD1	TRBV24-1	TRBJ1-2	TGTGCCACCAGTGATTCGTGGGGACAGAACTATGGCTACACCTTC	CATSDSWGQNYGYTF
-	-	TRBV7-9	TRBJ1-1	TGTGCCAGCAGCTTAGGATCTACGGGGGGAGCTGAAGCTTTCTTT	CASSLGSTGGAEAFF
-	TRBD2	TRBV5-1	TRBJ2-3	TGCGCCAGCAGAAAAGAGAGCGGGGCCCCCGATACGCAGTATTTT	CASRKESGAPDTQYF
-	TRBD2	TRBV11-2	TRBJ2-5	TGTGCCAGCAGCCAATCGGCGACTAGCGGGGCGGAGACCCAGTACTTC	CASSQSATSGAETQYF
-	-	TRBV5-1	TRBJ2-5	TGCGCCAGCAGCCCCCTGGGGGGAGTTTCCTATCAGACCCAGTACTTC	CASSPLGGVSYQTQYF
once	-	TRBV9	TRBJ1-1	TGTGCCAGCAGCGTAGATCCCGCCTGGCCCCCTGAAGCTTTCTTT	CASSVDPAWPPEAFF
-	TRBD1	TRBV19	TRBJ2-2	TGTGCCAGTAGCGCCGGGACAGGGGGGGCCGGGGAGCTGTTTTTT	CASSAGTGGAGELFF
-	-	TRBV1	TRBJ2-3	TGCACCAGCAGCCAAGATCGGCTAGCGGGGGGCACCCACTCACAAGATACGCAGTATTTT	CTSSQDRLAGGTHSQDTQYF